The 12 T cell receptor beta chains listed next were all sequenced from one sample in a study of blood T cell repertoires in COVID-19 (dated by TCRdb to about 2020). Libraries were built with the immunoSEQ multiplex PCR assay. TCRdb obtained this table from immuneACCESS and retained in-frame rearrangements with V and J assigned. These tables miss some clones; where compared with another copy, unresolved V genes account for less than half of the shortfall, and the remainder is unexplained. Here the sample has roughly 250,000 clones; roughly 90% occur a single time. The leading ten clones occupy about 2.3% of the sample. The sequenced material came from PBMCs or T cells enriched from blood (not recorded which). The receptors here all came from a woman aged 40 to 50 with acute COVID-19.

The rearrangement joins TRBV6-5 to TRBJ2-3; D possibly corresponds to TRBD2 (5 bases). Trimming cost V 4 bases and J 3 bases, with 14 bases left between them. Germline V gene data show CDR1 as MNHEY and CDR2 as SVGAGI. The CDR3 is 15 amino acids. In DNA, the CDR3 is TGTGCCAGCAGTTTCAAGAGCGGTCGGACAGATACGCAGTATTTT. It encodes CASSFKSGRTDTQYF.

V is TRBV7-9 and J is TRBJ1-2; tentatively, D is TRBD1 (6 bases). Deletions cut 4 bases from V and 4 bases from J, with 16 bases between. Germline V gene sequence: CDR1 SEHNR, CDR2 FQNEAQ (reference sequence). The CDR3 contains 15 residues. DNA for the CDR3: TGTGCCAGCAGCTCTTTGGAGACAGGAATCTATGGCTACACCTTC. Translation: CASSSLETGIYGYTF.

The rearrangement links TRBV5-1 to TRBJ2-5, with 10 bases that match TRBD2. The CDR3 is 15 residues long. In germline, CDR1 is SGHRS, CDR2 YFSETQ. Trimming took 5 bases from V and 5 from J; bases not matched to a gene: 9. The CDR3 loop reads CASSGAGGLWETQYF. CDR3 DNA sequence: TGCGCCAGCAGTGGAGCGGGAGGGTTATGGGAGACCCAGTACTTC.

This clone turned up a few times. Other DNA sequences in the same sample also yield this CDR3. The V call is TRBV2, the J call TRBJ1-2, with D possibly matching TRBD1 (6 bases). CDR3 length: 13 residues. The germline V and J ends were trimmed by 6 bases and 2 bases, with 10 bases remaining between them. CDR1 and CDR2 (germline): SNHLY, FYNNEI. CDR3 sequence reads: CASSPDSNYGYTF. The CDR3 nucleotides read TGTGCCAGCAGCCCGGACAGCAACTATGGCTACACCTTC.

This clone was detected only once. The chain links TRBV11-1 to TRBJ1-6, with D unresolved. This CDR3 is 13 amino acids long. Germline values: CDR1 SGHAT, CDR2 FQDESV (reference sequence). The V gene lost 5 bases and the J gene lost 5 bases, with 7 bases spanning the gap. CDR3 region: CASSNSDNSPLHF. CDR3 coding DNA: TGTGCCAGCAGCAATAGCGATAATTCACCCCTCCACTTT.

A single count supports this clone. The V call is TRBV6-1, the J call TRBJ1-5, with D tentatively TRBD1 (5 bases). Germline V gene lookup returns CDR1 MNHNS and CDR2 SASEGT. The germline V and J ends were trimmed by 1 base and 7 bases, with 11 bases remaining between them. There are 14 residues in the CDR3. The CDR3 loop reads CASSEGQITQPQHF. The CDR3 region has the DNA TGTGCCAGCAGTGAAGGACAGATTACGCAGCCCCAGCATTTT.

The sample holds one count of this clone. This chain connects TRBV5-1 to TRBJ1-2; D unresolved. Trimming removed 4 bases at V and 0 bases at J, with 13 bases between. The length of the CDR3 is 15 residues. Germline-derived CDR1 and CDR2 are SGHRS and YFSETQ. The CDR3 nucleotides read TGCGCCAGCAGCCCAAACACTGGAGCTAACTATGGCTACACCTTC. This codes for CASSPNTGANYGYTF.

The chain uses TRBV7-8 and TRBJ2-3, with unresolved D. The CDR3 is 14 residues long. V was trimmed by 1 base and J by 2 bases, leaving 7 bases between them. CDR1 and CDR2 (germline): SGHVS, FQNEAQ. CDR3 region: CASSLGGLTDTQYF. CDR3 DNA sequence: TGTGCCAGCAGCTTAGGCGGCCTCACAGATACGCAGTATTTT.

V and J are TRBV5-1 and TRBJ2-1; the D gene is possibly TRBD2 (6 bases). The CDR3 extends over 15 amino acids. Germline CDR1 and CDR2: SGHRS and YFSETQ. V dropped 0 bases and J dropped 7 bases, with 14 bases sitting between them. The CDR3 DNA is TGCGCCAGCAGCTTGGCGGGGACGGGGAGGAATGAGCAGTTCTTC. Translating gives CASSLAGTGRNEQFF.

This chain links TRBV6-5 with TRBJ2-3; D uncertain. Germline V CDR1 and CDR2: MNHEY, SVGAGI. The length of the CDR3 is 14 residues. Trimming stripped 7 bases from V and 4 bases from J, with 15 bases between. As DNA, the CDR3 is TGTGCCAGCAAAACCAACTGGGCGTCAGATACGCAGTATTTT. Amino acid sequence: CASKTNWASDTQYF.

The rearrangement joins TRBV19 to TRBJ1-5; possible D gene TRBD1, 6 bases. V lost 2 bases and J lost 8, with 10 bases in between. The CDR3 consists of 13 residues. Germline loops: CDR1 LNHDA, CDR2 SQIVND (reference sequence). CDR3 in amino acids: CASSIQGLEPQHF. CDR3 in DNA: TGTGCCAGTAGTATACAGGGGTTAGAGCCCCAGCATTTT. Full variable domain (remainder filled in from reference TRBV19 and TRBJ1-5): DGGITQSPKYLFRKEGQNVTLSCEQNLNHDAMYWYRQDPGQGLRLIYYSQIVNDFQKGDIAEGYSVSREKKESFPLTVTSAQKNPTAFYLCASSIQGLEPQHFGDGTRLSIL.

The CDR3 DNA sequence: TGTGCCAGTAGCCGGGACAGGGCACTCTACGAGCAGTACTTC. Translated, it gives CASSRDRALYEQYF. The V and J genes are TRBV19 and TRBJ2-7; 9 bases map to TRBD1. Germline values: CDR1 LNHDA, CDR2 SQIVND (reference sequence). This CDR3 spans 14 amino acids. V was clipped by 6 bases and J by 3 bases; unmatched bases: 6.